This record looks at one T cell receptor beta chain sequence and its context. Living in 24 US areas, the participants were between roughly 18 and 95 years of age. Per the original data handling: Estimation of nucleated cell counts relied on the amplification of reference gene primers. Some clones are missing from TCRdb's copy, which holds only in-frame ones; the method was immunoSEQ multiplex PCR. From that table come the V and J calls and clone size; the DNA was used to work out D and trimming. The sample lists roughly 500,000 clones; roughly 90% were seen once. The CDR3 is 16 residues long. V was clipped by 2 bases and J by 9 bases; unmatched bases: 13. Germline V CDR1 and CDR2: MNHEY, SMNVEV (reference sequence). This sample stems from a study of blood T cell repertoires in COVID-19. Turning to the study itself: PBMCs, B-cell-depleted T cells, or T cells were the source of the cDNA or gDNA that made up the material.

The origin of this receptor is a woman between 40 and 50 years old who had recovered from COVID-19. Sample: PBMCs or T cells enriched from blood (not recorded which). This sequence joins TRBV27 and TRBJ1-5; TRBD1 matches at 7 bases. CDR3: CASSLKGRGDLWPQHF. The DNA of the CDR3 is TGTGCCAGCAGTTTAAAGGGCAGGGGGGACCTATGGCCCCAGCATTTT.